Listed here are 10 T cell receptor beta chains from one sample, sequenced in a study of regulatory T cells. Overall study results and limits: Hydrophobic residues at CDR3 positions 6 and 7 were enriched in conventional CD4+ T cells of CD3G-deficient patients.

Their specific antigens are unknown. Amplification used 52 TRBV primers and 13 TRBJ primers. Produced via immunoSEQ multiplex PCR; TCRdb's table is partial and in-frame only. The sample yields over 25,000 clones, roughly 92% seen once. Sequencing was done on a sample of conventional CD4+ T cells sorted from blood. The receptors come from a person in their late teens or twenties with CD3G deficiency.

The chain has TRBV28 and TRBJ2-3; TRBD1 aligns across 11 bases. After removal of 4 bases from V and 7 bases from J, the junction contained 7 bases not matched to a gene. The CDR3 is 15 residues long. In germline, CDR1 is MDHEN, CDR2 SYDVKM. In DNA, the CDR3 is TGTGCCAGCAGTTCTCCGGGACAGGGGGGACATACGCAGTATTTT. This encodes CASSSPGQGGHTQYF. Together with reference TRBV28 and TRBJ2-3, the CDR3 gives the full variable domain: DVKVTQSSRYLVKRTGEKVFLECVQDMDHENMFWYRQDPGLGLRLIYFSYDVKMKEKGDIPEGYSVSREKKERFSLILESASTNQTSMYLCASSSPGQGGHTQYFGPGTRLTVL.

This chain links TRBV28 with TRBJ2-1; no firm D call. CDR3 size: 13 residues. CDR1 is MDHEN, CDR2 SYDVKM, per germline. The V gene lost 5 bases and the J gene lost 10 bases, with 15 bases spanning the gap. Here the CDR3 reads CASSLTSLAEQFF. CDR3 nucleotides: TGTGCCAGCAGTCTCACGTCTCTGGCCGAGCAGTTCTTC. Full variable domain (rest looked up from reference TRBV28 and TRBJ2-1): DVKVTQSSRYLVKRTGEKVFLECVQDMDHENMFWYRQDPGLGLRLIYFSYDVKMKEKGDIPEGYSVSREKKERFSLILESASTNQTSMYLCASSLTSLAEQFFGPGTRLTVL.

The V gene is TRBV7-8, the J gene TRBJ1-6; tentatively, D is TRBD1 (6 bases). V was shortened by 1 base and J by 5 bases, with 9 bases between the two germline ends. There are 15 residues in the CDR3. Germline V gene sequence: CDR1 SGHVS, CDR2 FQNEAQ. The CDR3 DNA sequence: TGTGCCAGCAGCTTAGTCGACAGGAATAATTCACCCCTCCACTTT. Amino acids: CASSLVDRNNSPLHF.

The chain couples TRBV4-1 to TRBJ2-1; possible D gene TRBD2, 6 bases. The ends were cut back, 4 bases at V and 0 bases at J, with 10 bases in the middle. The CDR3 totals 15 residues. Per germline, CDR1 MGHRA and CDR2 YSYEKL. The CDR3 coding sequence is TGCGCCAGCAGCCCCCTCGGGAGCTCCTACAATGAGCAGTTCTTC. Translated, it gives CASSPLGSSYNEQFF.

V usage is TRBV27 and J usage is TRBJ2-6; D is unclear. Trimming pared 3 bases from V and 0 bases from J, leaving 3 bases between. This CDR3 contains 14 residues. Germline CDR1 reads MNHEY; CDR2 reads SMNVEV (reference sequence). The CDR3 loop reads CASSLYSGANVLTF. DNA of the CDR3: TGTGCCAGCAGTTTGTACTCTGGGGCCAACGTCCTGACTTTC.

The chain recombines TRBV5-1 with TRBJ2-4; 7 nucleotides match TRBD2. V lost 0 bases to trimming and J lost 9 bases; unmatched junction nucleotides: 6. The germline V gene has CDR1 SGHRS and CDR2 YFSETQ. The CDR3 loop spans 14 amino acids. CDR3: CASSLGEGWSIQYF. Here the CDR3 DNA reads TGCGCCAGCAGCTTGGGGGAGGGTTGGAGCATTCAGTACTTC.

This clone was recorded once. The V and J genes are TRBV4-1 and TRBJ2-1; TRBD2 matches 12 bases. CDR1 is MGHRA and CDR2 is YSYEKL in the germline V gene. The V gene end was trimmed by 3 bases and the J gene end by 10 bases; junction bases not matched to a gene: 10. The CDR3 sequence is 16 residues long. The CDR3: CASSQGWTSGINEQFF. The CDR3 DNA reads TGCGCCAGCAGCCAGGGTTGGACTAGCGGGATAAACGAGCAGTTCTTC.

The chain links TRBV9 to TRBJ1-6, with a weak D call TRBD1 (6 bases). The CDR3 sequence is 16 residues long. With 5 bases removed from V and 6 bases from J, the gap between germline ends came to 18 bases. Germline V gene lookup returns CDR1 SGDLS and CDR2 YYNGEE. CDR3 protein: CASSDPRGAGNSPLHF. CDR3 bases: TGTGCCAGCAGTGACCCTCGGGGGGCCGGTAATTCACCCCTCCACTTT.

This clone was counted once. This chain uses TRBV30 with TRBJ1-1; perhaps TRBD1 as D (5 bases). CDR1 is GTSNPN and CDR2 is SVGIG in the germline V gene (reference sequence). This CDR3 comprises 15 residues. The V end was cut by 0 bases, the J end by 1 base, with 12 bases between. In nucleotides, the CDR3 is TGTGCCTGGAGTGTACTAAGGGGCAAGAACACTGAAGCTTTCTTT. This codes for CAWSVLRGKNTEAFF.

The chain employs TRBV6-6 and TRBJ2-7; 10 bases are a match to TRBD2. The CDR3 runs 15 residues. Germline CDR1 is MNHNY and CDR2 is SVGAGI (reference sequence). The V segment lost 5 bases and the J segment 5 bases; nucleotides outside the gene matches: 9. CDR3 coding DNA: TGTGCCAGCAGTGCCCCCAGCGGGAGGGGCGACGAGCAGTACTTC. Protein: CASSAPSGRGDEQYF.